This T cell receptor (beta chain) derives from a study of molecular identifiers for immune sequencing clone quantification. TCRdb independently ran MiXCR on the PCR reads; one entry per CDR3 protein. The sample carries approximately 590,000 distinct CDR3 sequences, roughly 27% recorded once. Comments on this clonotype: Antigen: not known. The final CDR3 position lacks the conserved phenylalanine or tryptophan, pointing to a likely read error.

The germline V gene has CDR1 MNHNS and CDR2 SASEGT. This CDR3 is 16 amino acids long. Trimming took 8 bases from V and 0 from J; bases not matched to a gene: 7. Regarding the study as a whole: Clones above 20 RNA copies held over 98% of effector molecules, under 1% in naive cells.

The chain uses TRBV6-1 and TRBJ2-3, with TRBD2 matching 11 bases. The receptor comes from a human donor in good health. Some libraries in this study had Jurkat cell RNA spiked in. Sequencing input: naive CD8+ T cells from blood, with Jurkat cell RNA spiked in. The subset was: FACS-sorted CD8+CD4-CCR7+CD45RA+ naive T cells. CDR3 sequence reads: CASRLGLAASTDTQYL. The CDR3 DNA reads TGTGCCAGCCGATTGGGACTAGCGGCTAGCACAGATACGCAGTATCTT.